This TCR beta chain originates from a study of T cell responses to AZD1222 COVID-19 vaccine. Study observations and caveats: Reportedly, nearly half of unique spike TCRs recognized epitopes outside B.1.351/B.1.1.7 mutations.

Assay: immunoSEQ multiplex PCR; the TCRdb copy retains only in-frame clones and omits some. This sample carries 70,000 or so clones, over 75% of them seen once, and the ten largest clones take approximately 25%. Notes on this clone: Its antigen is not known.

The clonotype comes from an adult in good health. Specimen: peripheral blood, collected on day 0 of AZD1222 vaccination.

The CDR3, as DNA: TGTGCCAGTAGTAACCCCGGCCAGGGCTACACCTTC. This sequence encodes CASSNPGQGYTF. V usage is TRBV19 and J usage is TRBJ1-2; D gene unclear. Germline-derived CDR1 and CDR2 are LNHDA and SQIVND (reference sequence). The length of the CDR3 is 12 residues. The germline V and J ends were trimmed by 4 bases and 8 bases, with 11 bases remaining between them.